This TCR beta chain was retrieved from a study of control samples from healthy donors and cancer patients. Profiled with immunoSEQ multiplex PCR; TCRdb holds only in-frame clones, not every one. The sample contains some 150,000 clones, approximately 94% of which appear only once. The sequenced material came from PBMCs. The receptor was derived from a man aged 55 to 70 with colorectal cancer.

CDR3 protein: CSVELQGASTGELFF. CDR3 in DNA: TGCAGCGTTGAATTGCAGGGGGCAAGCACCGGGGAGCTGTTTTTT. The chain carries TRBV29-1 and TRBJ2-2, with 8 bases aligning to TRBD1. Trimming took 2 bases from V and 4 from J; bases not matched to a gene: 6. Germline V gene sequence: CDR1 SQVTM, CDR2 ANQGSEA. CDR3 size: 15 residues.